This T cell receptor beta chain comes out of a study of post-analysis software for immune sequencing data. Study-wide findings and caveats: TRBV5-6, TRBV5-1 and TRBV20-1 belonged to a set of a handful of TRBV segments that were more frequent in patients than controls.

In regard to this clonotype: Its antigen is currently unknown.

Libraries were made from TCR beta cDNA, and they carried unique molecular identifiers. TCRdb reprocessed the PCR reads with MiXCR, giving one entry per CDR3 protein. The sample records 450,000 to 650,000 distinct CDR3 sequences, 40% to 50% being singletons. Trimming cost V 7 bases and J 10 bases, with 22 bases left between them. CDR3 size: 14 residues. Germline V gene lookup returns CDR1 MGHDK and CDR2 SYGVNS. The gene calls are TRBV25-1 and TRBJ1-1, with D tentatively TRBD1 (5 bases). Material for sequencing was blood. This receptor was taken from a girl aged 10-17 years with multiple sclerosis. The CDR3 bases are TGTGCCAGCAAGAGGGCCGGGACCCTAGGGCGAGCTTTCTTT. Translated: CASKRAGTLGRAFF.